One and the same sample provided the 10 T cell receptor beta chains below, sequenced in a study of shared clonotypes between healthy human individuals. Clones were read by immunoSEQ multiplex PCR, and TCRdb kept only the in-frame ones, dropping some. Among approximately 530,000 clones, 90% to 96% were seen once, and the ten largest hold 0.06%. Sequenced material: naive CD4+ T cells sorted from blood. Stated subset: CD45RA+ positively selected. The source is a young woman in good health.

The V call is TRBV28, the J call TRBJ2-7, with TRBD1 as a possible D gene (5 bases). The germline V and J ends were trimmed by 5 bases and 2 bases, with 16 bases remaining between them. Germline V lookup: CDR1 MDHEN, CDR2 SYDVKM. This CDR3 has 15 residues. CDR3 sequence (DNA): TGTGCCAGCAGTCCCTCAATGGGGCCCGCCTACGAGCAGTACTTC. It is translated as CASSPSMGPAYEQYF. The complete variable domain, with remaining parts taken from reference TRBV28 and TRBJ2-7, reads DVKVTQSSRYLVKRTGEKVFLECVQDMDHENMFWYRQDPGLGLRLIYFSYDVKMKEKGDIPEGYSVSREKKERFSLILESASTNQTSMYLCASSPSMGPAYEQYFGPGTRLTVT.

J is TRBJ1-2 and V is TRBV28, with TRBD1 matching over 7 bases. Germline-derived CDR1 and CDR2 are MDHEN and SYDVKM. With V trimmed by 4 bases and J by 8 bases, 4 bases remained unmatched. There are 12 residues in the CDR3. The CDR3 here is CASSSTGKGYTF. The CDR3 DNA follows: TGTGCCAGCAGTTCGACAGGGAAAGGCTACACCTTC.

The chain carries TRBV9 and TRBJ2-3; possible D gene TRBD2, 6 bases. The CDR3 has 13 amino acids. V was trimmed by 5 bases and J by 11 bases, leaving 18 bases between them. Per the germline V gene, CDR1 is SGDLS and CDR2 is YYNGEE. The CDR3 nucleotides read TGTGCCAGCAGGCCGGGACTCTCGGGCTTGCAGTATTTT. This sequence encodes CASRPGLSGLQYF.

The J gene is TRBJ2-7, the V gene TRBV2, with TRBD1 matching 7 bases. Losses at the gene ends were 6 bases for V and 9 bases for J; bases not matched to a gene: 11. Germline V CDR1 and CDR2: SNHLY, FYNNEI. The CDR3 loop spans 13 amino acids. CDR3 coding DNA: TGTGCCAGCAGAGAGACGACAGGGCTTAGGCAGTACTTC. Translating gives CASRETTGLRQYF.

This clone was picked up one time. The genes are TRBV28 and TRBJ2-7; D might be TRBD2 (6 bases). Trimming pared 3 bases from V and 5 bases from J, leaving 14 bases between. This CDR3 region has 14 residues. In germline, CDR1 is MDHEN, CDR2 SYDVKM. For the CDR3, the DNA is TGTGCCAGCAGTTTCCCCGGGAGAGCGGACGAGCAGTACTTC. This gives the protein CASSFPGRADEQYF.

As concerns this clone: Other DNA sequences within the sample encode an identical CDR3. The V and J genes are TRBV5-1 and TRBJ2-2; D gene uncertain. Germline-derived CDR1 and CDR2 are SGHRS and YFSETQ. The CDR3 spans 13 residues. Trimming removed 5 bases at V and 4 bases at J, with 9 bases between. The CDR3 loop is CASSFGSTGELFF. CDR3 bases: TGCGCCAGCAGTTTCGGAAGCACCGGGGAGCTGTTTTTT.

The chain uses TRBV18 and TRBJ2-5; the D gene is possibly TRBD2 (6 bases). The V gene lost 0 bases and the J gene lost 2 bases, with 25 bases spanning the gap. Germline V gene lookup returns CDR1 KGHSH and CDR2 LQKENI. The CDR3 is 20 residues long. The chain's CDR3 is CASSPPRRGASGSLQETQYF. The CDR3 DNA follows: TGTGCCAGCTCACCACCGAGGAGGGGCGCATCGGGATCCCTTCAAGAGACCCAGTACTTC. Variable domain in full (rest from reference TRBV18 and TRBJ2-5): NAGVMQNPRHLVRRRGQEARLRCSPMKGHSHVYWYRQLPEEGLKFMVYLQKENIIDESGMPKERFSAEFPKEGPSILRIQQVVRGDSAAYFCASSPPRRGASGSLQETQYFGPGTRLLVL.

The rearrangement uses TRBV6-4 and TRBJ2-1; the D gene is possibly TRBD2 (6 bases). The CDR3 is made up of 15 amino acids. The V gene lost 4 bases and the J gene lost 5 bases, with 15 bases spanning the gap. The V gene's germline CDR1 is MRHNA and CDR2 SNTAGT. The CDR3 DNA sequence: TGTGCCAGCAGTGTTGGTCCTAGCGACCACAATGAGCAGTTCTTC. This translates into CASSVGPSDHNEQFF.

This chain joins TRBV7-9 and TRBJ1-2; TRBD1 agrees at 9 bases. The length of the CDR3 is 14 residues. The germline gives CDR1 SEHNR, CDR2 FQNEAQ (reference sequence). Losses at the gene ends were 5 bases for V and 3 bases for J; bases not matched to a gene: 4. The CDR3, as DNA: TGTGCCAGCAGCCGGACAGGGGAGGACTATGGCTACACCTTC. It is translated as CASSRTGEDYGYTF.

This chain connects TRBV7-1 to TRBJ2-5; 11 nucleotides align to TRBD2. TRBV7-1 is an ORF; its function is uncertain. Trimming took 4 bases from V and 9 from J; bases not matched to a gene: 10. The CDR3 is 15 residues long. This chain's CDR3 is CASSLPTSGGLAQYF. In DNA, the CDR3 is TGTGCCAGCAGCTTACCTACTAGCGGGGGATTGGCCCAGTACTTC.